Given below is one TCR beta chain in context. The antigen is unknown. This specimen belongs to a study of cytomegalovirus exposure and HLA in healthy donors. The overall study: The same platform was used for the 130 or so validation repertoires as for the 600 to 700 first-cohort repertoires, as reported in a later analysis.

Libraries were prepared by immunoSEQ multiplex PCR; TCRdb keeps only in-frame clonotypes and omits some of them. The sample records around 160,000 clones, around 90% being singletons. This CDR3 region has 15 residues. Study-level points and caveats: As was reported, the classifier diagnosed cytomegalovirus status with high specificity and sensitivity. Cytomegalovirus association was assigned to over 150 TCR beta chains. The study found most TCR sequences rare, yet found some public TCRs in many donors.

This clonotype was obtained from a man younger than 30 in good health and CMV-seronegative. The sequenced sample consisted of PBMCs. The rearrangement links TRBV12-1 to TRBJ2-7; the table assigns TRBD2, which was not confirmed against the DNA. TRBV12-1 is annotated as a pseudogene. Here the CDR3 reads CASSFVTSVTYEQYV. CDR3 DNA sequence: TGTGCCAGCAGCTTTGTGACTAGCGTTACCTACGAGCAGTACGTC.